The clone carrying this T cell receptor beta chain was detected many times. The source of the sample is a study of read filtering for tumor transcriptome and immune sequencing. On the study more broadly: Among patients, 17 to 20 were male and 15 or so female, aged about 47 to 80 (mean approximately 71).

CDR3 length: 14 amino acids. From germline, CDR1 is SEHNR and CDR2 FQNEAQ (reference sequence). Trimming left V 1 base short and J 1 base short, with 8 bases between. Molecular barcoded adaptors covering alpha/delta and beta/gamma chains were used on roughly 400 ng RNA. MiXCR was run by TCRdb on the reads, yielding one entry per CDR3 protein. Found here are about 46,000 distinct CDR3 sequences, approximately 12% of them singletons; the top ten hold roughly 15%. Source material: a population of CD138-negative cells sorted from bone marrow. The chain links TRBV7-9 to TRBJ2-7; D gene uncertain. The TCR sequence derives from a donor at least 40 years old with multiple myeloma. CDR3 amino acids: CASSLGLESYEQYF. The CDR3 DNA reads TGTGCCAGCAGCTTAGGTTTGGAGTCCTACGAGCAGTACTTC.